Each of the 17 T cell receptor beta chains below was sequenced from the same sample in a study of blood T cell repertoires in COVID-19. Measured with immunoSEQ multiplex PCR; TCRdb has only the in-frame clones, and not every one. The table records fewer than 500,000 clones, 75% to 90% of them present only once. The sequencing input was peripheral blood. The origin of the receptors is a woman in her thirties with active or convalescent COVID-19.

The rearrangement uses TRBV27 and TRBJ1-4; D is undetermined. Trimming took 6 bases from V and 0 from J, leaving 11 bases between them. The CDR3 is 15 residues long. Germline V gives CDR1 MNHEY, CDR2 SMNVEV (reference sequence). The CDR3 region has the DNA TGTGCCAGCAGCGCGGGAGGAACAACTAATGAAAAACTGTTTTTT. Encoded protein: CASSAGGTTNEKLFF.

This CDR3 reads CASSPDFWRSSSYEQYF. The CDR3 nucleotides read TGTGCCAGCAGCCCCGATTTTTGGAGGAGTAGCTCCTACGAGCAGTACTTC. This chain uses TRBV5-5 with TRBJ2-7, with D tentatively TRBD2 (5 bases). CDR1 is SGHKS and CDR2 is YYEKEE in the germline V gene (reference sequence). This CDR3 is 17 amino acids long. V shed 4 bases and J shed 0 bases, with 20 bases lying between them. The whole variable domain, remainder taken from reference TRBV5-5 and TRBJ2-7, is DAGVTQSPTHLIKTRGQQVTLRCSPISGHKSVSWYQQVLGQGPQFIFQYYEKEERGRGNFPDRFSARQFPNYSSELNVNALLLGDSALYLCASSPDFWRSSSYEQYFGPGTRLTVT.

This chain joins TRBV27 and TRBJ1-5; possibly TRBD1 for D (6 bases). Germline V gene sequence: CDR1 MNHEY, CDR2 SMNVEV (reference sequence). CDR3 length: 16 amino acids. V gave up 3 bases and J gave up 4 bases, with 16 bases separating them. CDR3 loop: CASSLSADRRNQPQHF. DNA for the CDR3: TGTGCCAGCAGTTTGTCCGCCGACAGGCGGAATCAGCCCCAGCATTTT.

By frequency in the sample, this clone is medium-sized (0.01 to 0.1%). J is TRBJ1-4 and V is TRBV7-8; D might be TRBD1 (5 bases). This CDR3 comprises 17 residues. The V and J ends lost 1 base and 5 bases respectively, with 17 bases between them. The V gene's germline CDR1 is SGHVS and CDR2 FQNEAQ. This chain's CDR3 is CASSLEGVRALNEKLFF. The CDR3 DNA reads TGTGCCAGCAGCTTAGAAGGGGTACGAGCTTTAAATGAAAAACTGTTTTTT.

The J gene is TRBJ2-1, the V gene TRBV19; 10 positions match TRBD2. CDR1 and CDR2 (germline): LNHDA, SQIVND (reference sequence). CDR3 length equals 17 residues. Unmatched junction bases numbered 8, after V lost 3 bases and J lost 3 bases. The CDR3 nucleotides are TGTGCCAGTAGTATTCGGCTAGCGGGGGAAGTCTACAATGAGCAGTTCTTC. It codes for CASSIRLAGEVYNEQFF.

This clone was found once. The J gene is TRBJ1-1, the V gene TRBV19; possible D gene TRBD1, 6 bases. V was pared by 2 bases and J by 4 bases, with 11 bases between. Per germline, CDR1 LNHDA and CDR2 SQIVND (reference sequence). This CDR3 contains 14 residues. The CDR3 DNA follows: TGTGCCAGTAGTATACAGGGGCTAAGCACTGAAGCTTTCTTT. This encodes CASSIQGLSTEAFF.

V is TRBV15 and J is TRBJ2-3; D is possibly TRBD2 (5 bases). This CDR3 comprises 17 residues. The V gene lost 3 bases and the J gene lost 6 bases, with 22 bases spanning the gap. CDR1 is LNHNV, CDR2 YYDKDF, per germline (reference sequence). The CDR3 nucleotides read TGTGCCACCAGCAGGAAACGGGGTATTACTCCGGGGGATACGCAGTATTTT. Translation gives CATSRKRGITPGDTQYF. Looking up the rest from reference TRBV15 and TRBJ2-3 gives the full variable domain: DAMVIQNPRYQVTQFGKPVTLSCSQTLNHNVMYWYQQKSSQAPKLLFHYYDKDFNNEADTPDNFQSRRPNTSFCFLDIRSPGLGDTAMYLCATSRKRGITPGDTQYFGPGTRLTVL.

This chain links TRBV18 with TRBJ1-1, with 8 bases fitting TRBD1. The junction had 11 bases not matched to a gene; V was cut back by 5 bases and J by 0 bases. CDR1 KGHSH and CDR2 LQKENI come from the germline V gene. This CDR3 is built from 17 residues. The CDR3 DNA reads as TGTGCCAGCTCAATGGCCGGGACAGGAATCCTGAACACTGAAGCTTTCTTT. Residues: CASSMAGTGILNTEAFF.

This rearrangement joins TRBV19 to TRBJ1-1; 8 bases fit TRBD1. The CDR3 is 15 amino acids. Germline lookup yields CDR1 LNHDA and CDR2 SQIVND (reference sequence). With 3 bases clipped from V and 5 bases from J, the junction kept 8 bases outside the gene matches. The CDR3: CASSIATGVATEAFF. The CDR3 DNA sequence: TGTGCCAGTAGTATCGCGACAGGGGTCGCTACTGAAGCTTTCTTT.

The J gene is TRBJ2-1, the V gene TRBV10-1; 9 nucleotides line up with TRBD2. Germline-derived CDR1 and CDR2 are WNHNN and SYGVQD (reference sequence). The CDR3 spans 14 residues. Unmatched junction bases numbered 3, after V lost 5 bases and J lost 4 bases. This chain's CDR3 is CASSSSGIYNEQFF. The CDR3 DNA reads as TGCGCCAGCAGTTCTAGCGGGATATACAATGAGCAGTTCTTC.

This chain links TRBV5-8 with TRBJ1-1; TRBD1 agrees at 12 bases. Germline V gene data show CDR1 as SGHTS and CDR2 as YDEGEE. The CDR3 is made up of 15 amino acids. V dropped 2 bases and J dropped 5; count of bases not matched to a gene: 4. In DNA form, the CDR3 reads TGTGCCAGCAGCTTTAGGGGACAGGGGGCGACTGAAGCTTTCTTT. It yields the protein CASSFRGQGATEAFF.

This rearrangement joins TRBV27 to TRBJ2-1; 8 bases match TRBD1. There are 14 residues in the CDR3. V lost 6 bases and J lost 8; bases outside the gene matches: 9. Per the germline V gene, CDR1 is MNHEY and CDR2 is SMNVEV (reference sequence). The DNA for the CDR3 is TGTGCCAGCAGCAGACGGGACAGGTTCGATGAGCAGTTCTTC. Translation gives CASSRRDRFDEQFF.

The rearrangement joins TRBV20-1 to TRBJ1-1, with D hard to call. Germline loops: CDR1 DFQATT, CDR2 SNEGSKA (reference sequence). V lost 4 bases to trimming and J lost 2 bases, with 5 bases between them. The CDR3 loop spans 11 amino acids. The CDR3 loop is CSATKNTEAFF. The CDR3 nucleotides are TGCAGTGCTACAAAAAACACTGAAGCTTTCTTT.

The chain recombines TRBV19 with TRBJ2-1, with D possibly TRBD2 on 6 matching bases. CDR3 length: 16 amino acids. From germline, CDR1 is LNHDA and CDR2 SQIVND (reference sequence). The ends were cut back, 3 bases at V and 10 bases at J, with 22 bases in the middle. The CDR3 spells CASSIDSGYNSREQFF. As DNA, the CDR3 is TGTGCCAGTAGTATTGATAGCGGTTACAACTCGCGCGAGCAGTTCTTC.

The V call is TRBV7-2, the J call TRBJ1-1; TRBD1 matches at 10 bases. This CDR3 has 16 amino acids. Germline V gene lookup returns CDR1 SGHTA and CDR2 FQGNSA. J lost 2 bases, V lost 5 bases, and 8 bases had no gene match. The CDR3: CASSPGQGELNTEAFF. The CDR3 DNA follows: TGTGCCAGCAGCCCAGGACAGGGGGAGTTAAACACTGAAGCTTTCTTT.

The chain combines TRBV28 with TRBJ1-2, with D possibly matching TRBD1 (6 bases). V was clipped by 2 bases and J by 7 bases, with 14 bases between them. Germline V gene data show CDR1 as MDHEN and CDR2 as SYDVKM. This CDR3 has 14 residues. DNA for the CDR3: TGTGCCAGCAGTTTAGGGGGCATGGTAGGTGGCTACACCTTC. Protein product: CASSLGGMVGGYTF.

The rearrangement uses TRBV29-1 and TRBJ2-5; tentatively, D is TRBD2 (6 bases). The V end was cut by 7 bases, the J end by 3 bases, with 12 bases between. CDR3 size: 12 residues. Germline CDR1 SQVTM, CDR2 ANQGSEA. Written as DNA, the CDR3 is TGCAGCGCGGGGGAGAGAAAAGAGACCCAGTACTTC. This sequence encodes CSAGERKETQYF.